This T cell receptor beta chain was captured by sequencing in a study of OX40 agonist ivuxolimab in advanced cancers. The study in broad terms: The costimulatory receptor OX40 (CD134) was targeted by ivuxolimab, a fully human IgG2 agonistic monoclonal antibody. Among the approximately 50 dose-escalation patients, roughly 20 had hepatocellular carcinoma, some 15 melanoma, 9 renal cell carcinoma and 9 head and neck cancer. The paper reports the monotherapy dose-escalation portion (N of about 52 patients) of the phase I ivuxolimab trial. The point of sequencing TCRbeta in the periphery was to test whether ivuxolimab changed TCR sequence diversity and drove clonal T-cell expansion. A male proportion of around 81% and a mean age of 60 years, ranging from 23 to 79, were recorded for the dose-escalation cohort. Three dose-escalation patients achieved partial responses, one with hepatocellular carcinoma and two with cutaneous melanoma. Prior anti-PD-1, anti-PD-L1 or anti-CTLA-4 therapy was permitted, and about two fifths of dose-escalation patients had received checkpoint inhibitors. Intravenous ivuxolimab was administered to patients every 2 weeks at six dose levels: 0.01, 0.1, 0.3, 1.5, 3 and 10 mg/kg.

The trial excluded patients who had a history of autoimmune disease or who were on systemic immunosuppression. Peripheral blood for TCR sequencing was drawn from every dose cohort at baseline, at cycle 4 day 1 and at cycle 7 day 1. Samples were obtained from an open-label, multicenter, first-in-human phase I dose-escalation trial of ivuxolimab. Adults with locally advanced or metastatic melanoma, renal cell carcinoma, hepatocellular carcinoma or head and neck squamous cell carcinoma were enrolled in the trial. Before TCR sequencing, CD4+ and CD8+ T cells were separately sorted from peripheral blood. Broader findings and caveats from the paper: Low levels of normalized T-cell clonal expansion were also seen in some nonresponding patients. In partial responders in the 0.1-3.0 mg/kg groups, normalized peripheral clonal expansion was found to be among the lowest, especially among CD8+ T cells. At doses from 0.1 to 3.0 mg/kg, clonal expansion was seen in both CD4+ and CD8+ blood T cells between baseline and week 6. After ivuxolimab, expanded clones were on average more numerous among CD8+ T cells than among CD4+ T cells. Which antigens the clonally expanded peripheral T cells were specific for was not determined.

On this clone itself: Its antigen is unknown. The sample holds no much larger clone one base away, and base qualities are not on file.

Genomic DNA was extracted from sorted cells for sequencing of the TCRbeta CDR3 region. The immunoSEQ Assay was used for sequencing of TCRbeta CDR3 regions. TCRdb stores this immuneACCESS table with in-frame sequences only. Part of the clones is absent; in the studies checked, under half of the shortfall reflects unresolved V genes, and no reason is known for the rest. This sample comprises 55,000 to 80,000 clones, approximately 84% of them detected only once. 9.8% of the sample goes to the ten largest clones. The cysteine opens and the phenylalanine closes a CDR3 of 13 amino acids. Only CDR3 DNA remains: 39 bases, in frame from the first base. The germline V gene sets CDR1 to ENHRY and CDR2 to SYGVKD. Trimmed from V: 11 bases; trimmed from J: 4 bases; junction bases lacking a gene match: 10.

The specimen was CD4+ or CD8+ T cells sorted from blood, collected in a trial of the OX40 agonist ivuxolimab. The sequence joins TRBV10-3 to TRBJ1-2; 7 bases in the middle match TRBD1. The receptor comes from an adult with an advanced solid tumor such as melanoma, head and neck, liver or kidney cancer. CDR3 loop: CASGTEPVYGYTF. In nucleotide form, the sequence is TGTGCCTCAGGGACAGAGCCCGTCTATGGCTACACCTTC.